The source of this T cell receptor beta chain is a study of regulatory T cells in long-lasting Graves disease. Study in general: With positive TSH receptor antibodies and over 5 years of antithyroid drugs, Graves' disease was considered persistent.

The sample's time point: persistent/refractory GD, antithyroid drugs over 5 years with positive TRAb. RNA extracted from PBMCs served as the sequencing template. Both iRepertoire HTBI primers and Arm-PCR of CDR3 regions were used to build the TCR beta libraries. Per the authors' pipeline: Samples revealed about 63 TRBV and roughly 15 TRBJ segments. One entry per CDR3 protein results from TCRdb running MiXCR on the multiplex PCR reads. The V and J calls reflect TCRdb's pipeline rather than the authors' work. Among about 460,000 distinct CDR3 sequences, around a fifth were seen once, and the ten largest hold under 15%. Trimming cost V 2 bases and J 0 bases, with 8 bases left between them. CDR3 length equals 15 residues. Germline CDR1 and CDR2: MNHEY and SVGEGT. Points on this clonotype: The antigen remains undetermined.

Study-wide results and caveats: It was in persistent disease that TRBV28, TRBJ1-2 and TRBJ2-5 were favored.

Specimen: peripheral blood mononuclear cells (PBMCs), collected when the disease was refractory, from a patient treated with antithyroid drugs. The chain recombines TRBV6-2 or TRBV6-3 with TRBJ2-1; D is unresolved. The receptor was derived from a female donor with Graves disease. As DNA, the CDR3 is TGTGCCAGCAGTTACGGGGTAAGCTCCTACAATGAGCAGTTCTTC. This sequence encodes CASSYGVSSYNEQFF.